The 30 T cell receptor beta chains presented below share a single source sample, sequenced in a study of OX40 agonist ivuxolimab in advanced cancers. Using immunoSEQ multiplex PCR, the repertoire was profiled, and TCRdb retains in-frame clones only, with some absent. Of tens of thousands of clones in the sample, 86% were seen once. Here the sequenced sample was CD4+ or CD8+ T cells sorted from blood, taken in a trial of the OX40 agonist ivuxolimab. The source is an adult with an advanced solid tumor such as melanoma, head and neck, liver or kidney cancer.

The CDR3 nucleotides are TGTGCCAGCAGCTTATTACCCAATGAGCAGTTCTTC. This codes for CASSLLPNEQFF. J is TRBJ2-1 and V is TRBV5-6; no clear D gene. There are 12 residues in the CDR3. CDR1 and CDR2 from the germline V gene are SGHDT and YYEEEE. V was cut by 2 bases and J by 6 bases, with 6 bases left in between.

The CDR3 DNA is TGTGCCTGCGACCTTCGGCGGACTAAGCTGTTTTTT. It translates to CACDLRRTKLFF. The chain is built from TRBV30 and TRBJ1-4; D gene uncertain. There are 12 residues in the CDR3. Germline lookup yields CDR1 GTSNPN and CDR2 SVGIG (reference sequence). Trimming removed 6 bases from V and 14 bases from J, with 19 bases in between.

The V call is TRBV6-6, the J call TRBJ2-4; 7 bases line up with TRBD2. CDR1 and CDR2 (germline): MNHNY, SVGAGI (reference sequence). CDR3 length: 15 residues. With V trimmed by 10 bases and J by 5 bases, 14 bases remained unmatched. The CDR3 DNA reads as TGTGCCACCTTAACTAGCGCAAAGGCCGAAAACATTCAGTACTTC. It yields the protein CATLTSAKAENIQYF.

J is TRBJ2-7 and V is TRBV19, with 8 bases that match TRBD2. There are 14 residues in the CDR3. V gave up 4 bases and J gave up 2 bases; unmatched junction bases: 4. From germline, CDR1 is LNHDA and CDR2 SQIVND (reference sequence). CDR3 bases: TGTGCCAGTAGTAAGGGACTAGGGGCCTACGAGCAGTACTTC. Its protein product is CASSKGLGAYEQYF.

This clone occurred a few times. The rearrangement joins TRBV7-3 to TRBJ2-2; D unclear. CDR1 and CDR2 from the germline V gene are SGHTA and FQGTGA. The CDR3 is 12 amino acids. Trimming cost V 2 bases and J 7 bases, with 5 bases left between them. The CDR3 DNA is TGTGCCAGCAGCTTAGAGGTCGGGGAGCTGTTTTTT. It yields the protein CASSLEVGELFF.

The CDR3 here is CASSEAPLGYTQYF. The CDR3 bases are TGTGCCAGCAGTGAAGCTCCTCTTGGATATACGCAGTATTTT. The chain combines TRBV6-1 with TRBJ2-3; no clear D. CDR1 and CDR2 (germline): MNHNS, SASEGT. This CDR3 has 14 residues. Trimming removed 0 bases from V and 7 bases from J, with 11 bases in between.

The chain employs TRBV9 and TRBJ1-2; D is unclear. The CDR3 covers 11 residues. Trimming took 0 bases from V and 6 from J, leaving 3 bases between them. The germline CDR1 and CDR2 sequences are SGDLS and YYNGEE. The CDR3 reads CASSVGDGYTF. The CDR3 bases are TGTGCCAGCAGCGTAGGTGATGGCTACACCTTC.

The chain recombines TRBV10-3 with TRBJ1-1; D may be TRBD1 (5 bases). The germline V gene has CDR1 ENHRY and CDR2 SYGVKD. Trimming cost V 1 base and J 0 bases, with 9 bases left between them. The CDR3 extends over 15 amino acids. CDR3 bases: TGTGCCATCAGTGAGTGGGGGACTTTGAACACTGAAGCTTTCTTT. As protein: CAISEWGTLNTEAFF.

A remark on this clone: An end of the junction does not agree with germline; a read error may underlie this. The chain is built from TRBV23-1 and TRBJ2-3, with 11 bases lining up with TRBD1. TRBV23-1 is known as an ORF, though its function is uncertain. The CDR3 covers 18 residues. The CDR3 spells CASTQSGTGGTSTDTQYF. Written as DNA, the CDR3 is TGCGCCAGCACTCAATCAGGGACAGGGGGAACTAGCACAGATACGCAGTATTTT.

This clone was counted between two and nine times. The chain recombines TRBV19 with TRBJ2-7; 8 bases line up with TRBD2. J was trimmed by 3 bases and V by 7 bases; bases with no gene match: 11. The CDR3 totals 15 residues. The germline gives CDR1 LNHDA, CDR2 SQIVND (reference sequence). CDR3 in amino acids: CASTPKAGGLYEQYF. The CDR3 DNA sequence: TGTGCCAGTACCCCAAAGGCGGGAGGACTCTACGAGCAGTACTTC.

The chain carries TRBV28 and TRBJ2-3; D is uncertain. Trimming stripped 5 bases from V and 1 base from J, with 7 bases between. CDR1 and CDR2 from the germline V gene are MDHEN and SYDVKM. There are 13 residues in the CDR3. The CDR3 DNA is TGTGCCAGCAGTCCGCCCGGCACAGATACGCAGTATTTT. It encodes CASSPPGTDTQYF.

This clone has just a few counts. This sequence joins TRBV7-2 and TRBJ2-7, with no clear D. The CDR3 has 12 residues. Deletions cut 6 bases from V and 0 bases from J, with 6 bases between. The germline gives CDR1 SGHTA, CDR2 FQGNSA. DNA for the CDR3: TGTGCCAGCAGTTTCAGCTCCTACGAGCAGTACTTC. This codes for CASSFSSYEQYF.

The rearrangement uses TRBV11-2 and TRBJ2-3; D is possibly TRBD1 (5 bases). From germline, CDR1 is SGHAT and CDR2 FQNNGV. Trimming took off 5 bases at V and 4 bases at J, with 16 bases between the two ends. This CDR3 comprises 15 residues. The CDR3 spells CASSLSQQGSDTQYF. The CDR3 DNA reads as TGTGCCAGCAGCCTTTCACAGCAGGGATCAGATACGCAGTATTTT.

The chain is built from TRBV6-1 and TRBJ2-3; the D gene is possibly TRBD2 (5 bases). V was shortened by 2 bases and J by 5 bases, with 17 bases between the two germline ends. Germline V CDR1 and CDR2: MNHNS, SASEGT. The CDR3 spans 16 residues. CDR3 sequence: CASSEQLSVGGDTQYF. The CDR3 DNA is TGTGCCAGCAGTGAACAACTGTCCGTCGGAGGAGATACGCAGTATTTT.

This clone showed up just once. The V call is TRBV25-1, the J call TRBJ2-2, with 7 bases matching TRBD1. From germline, CDR1 is MGHDK and CDR2 SYGVNS. The CDR3 loop spans 16 amino acids. V lost 3 bases, J lost 3 bases, and 7 bases stayed unmatched. CDR3 nucleotides: TGTGCCAGCAGTGATAATCGACAGGGAGACACCGGGGAGCTGTTTTTT. Translation: CASSDNRQGDTGELFF.

J is TRBJ2-7 and V is TRBV9; 9 nucleotides match TRBD1. CDR3 length: 13 residues. The V segment lost 5 bases and the J segment 5 bases; nucleotides outside the gene matches: 5. CDR1 and CDR2 (germline): SGDLS, YYNGEE. The CDR3 reads CASSNRGLDEQYF. Written as DNA, the CDR3 is TGTGCCAGCAGTAACAGGGGGCTCGACGAGCAGTACTTC.

This clone occurred once. The chain couples TRBV10-1 to TRBJ1-2; a possible D gene is TRBD1 (5 bases). Germline CDR1 reads WNHNN; CDR2 reads SYGVQD (reference sequence). CDR3 length: 12 amino acids. Trimming took off 2 bases at V and 8 bases at J, with 9 bases between the two ends. As DNA, the CDR3 is TGCGCCAGCAGTGAGCGGGGGTACGGCTACACCTTC. Translated, it gives CASSERGYGYTF.

J is TRBJ1-2 and V is TRBV7-9; D call uncertain. V lost 5 bases, J lost 4 bases, and 17 bases lay in between. From germline, CDR1 is SEHNR and CDR2 FQNEAQ (reference sequence). The CDR3 consists of 15 residues. Here the CDR3 reads CASSPLIRSPYGYTF. The CDR3 DNA is TGTGCCAGCAGCCCCTTAATCAGGAGCCCCTATGGCTACACCTTC.

The chain joins TRBV2 to TRBJ2-1; D possibly corresponds to TRBD1 (6 bases). The V gene lost 7 bases and the J gene lost 10 bases, with 23 bases spanning the gap. The germline CDR1 and CDR2 sequences are SNHLY and FYNNEI. The CDR3 extends over 15 amino acids. CDR3 protein: CASTSSGQSGMEQFF. CDR3 nucleotide sequence: TGTGCCAGCACCTCCTCCGGACAGTCGGGTATGGAGCAGTTCTTC.

The chain has TRBV6-5 and TRBJ2-7; D not certain. With 5 bases removed from V and 8 bases from J, the gap between germline ends came to 16 bases. The CDR3 is 13 amino acids. Germline lookup yields CDR1 MNHEY and CDR2 SVGAGI. DNA of the CDR3: TGTGCCAGCAGTGAAACAGAGACGGAAAAGCAGTACTTC. Protein product: CASSETETEKQYF.

The chain combines TRBV2 with TRBJ2-7; no clear D. The CDR3 extends over 11 amino acids. V lost 8 bases and J 6 bases, leaving 11 bases between the germline ends. From germline, CDR1 is SNHLY and CDR2 FYNNEI. The CDR3 DNA reads as TGTGCCAGCCATGTTTGGGCCGAGCAGTACTTC. Protein product: CASHVWAEQYF.

V is TRBV7-2 and J is TRBJ2-3; TRBD1 matches 8 bases. The V segment lost 9 bases and the J segment 3 bases; nucleotides outside the gene matches: 5. This CDR3 has 13 amino acids. CDR1 and CDR2 (germline): SGHTA, FQGNSA. The CDR3 nucleotides are TGTGCCAGTCGACAGGGGAGTACAGATACGCAGTATTTT. Amino acid sequence: CASRQGSTDTQYF.

This sequence joins TRBV2 and TRBJ2-5; 13 bases agree with TRBD2. The length of the CDR3 is 15 residues. Trimming at V came to 6 bases and at J to 5 bases, leaving 6 bases not matched to a gene. Germline lookup yields CDR1 SNHLY and CDR2 FYNNEI. The CDR3 is CASSPGLAGVETQYF. DNA for the CDR3: TGTGCCAGCAGCCCCGGACTAGCGGGAGTGGAGACCCAGTACTTC.

This clone was observed a handful of times. The chain carries TRBV10-3 and TRBJ2-5; 9 nucleotides agree with TRBD2. CDR1 is ENHRY, CDR2 SYGVKD, per germline. Germline trimming cut 6 bases from V and 1 base from J; bases unmatched to any gene: 9. The CDR3 runs 16 residues. CDR3 nucleotides: TGTGCCATCAGCGCTCCTGAGACTAGCGGCCAAGAGACCCAGTACTTC. Translated, it gives CAISAPETSGQETQYF.

The chain uses TRBV5-4 and TRBJ2-7, with D perhaps matching TRBD2 (5 bases). The CDR3 totals 17 residues. Germline V gene sequence: CDR1 SGHNT, CDR2 YYREEE (reference sequence). With 0 bases removed from V and 2 bases from J, the gap between germline ends came to 18 bases. The chain's CDR3 is CASSLAAGRPVAYEQYF. The CDR3 DNA is TGTGCCAGCAGCTTGGCGGCGGGCAGGCCGGTGGCCTACGAGCAGTACTTC.

The J gene is TRBJ2-5, the V gene TRBV7-2; TRBD2 matches 7 bases. Unmatched junction bases numbered 0, after V lost 0 bases and J lost 2 bases. CDR3 size: 14 residues. Germline CDR1 is SGHTA and CDR2 is FQGNSA. The CDR3 sequence: CASSLAGGQETQYF. The DNA for the CDR3 is TGTGCCAGCAGCTTAGCGGGAGGGCAAGAGACCCAGTACTTC.

A word on this clone: Other DNA sequences within the sample encode an identical CDR3. V gene TRBV10-3 combines with J gene TRBJ2-2, with TRBD1 identical over 10 bases. CDR1 is ENHRY and CDR2 is SYGVKD in the germline V gene. This CDR3 is built from 14 residues. Trimming took 6 bases from V and 6 from J; bases not matched to a gene: 4. This CDR3 reads CAISRDRGSGELFF. The CDR3 DNA reads as TGTGCCATCAGCCGGGACAGGGGCTCCGGGGAGCTGTTTTTT.

The chain has TRBV10-3 and TRBJ2-7; D gene uncertain. Per the germline V gene, CDR1 is ENHRY and CDR2 is SYGVKD. The CDR3 is 13 residues long. V was shortened by 0 bases and J by 3 bases, with 6 bases between the two germline ends. CDR3 DNA: TGTGCCATCAGTGAGTCACAATACTACGAGCAGTACTTC. Its protein product is CAISESQYYEQYF.

J is TRBJ2-5 and V is TRBV27; D uncertain. Trimming took off 5 bases at V and 5 bases at J, with 12 bases between the two ends. Germline CDR1 and CDR2: MNHEY and SMNVEV (reference sequence). The length of the CDR3 is 13 residues. CDR3 DNA: TGTGCCAGCAGTCAAGGGCTTTGGGAGACCCAGTACTTC. This gives the protein CASSQGLWETQYF.

The V call is TRBV18, the J call TRBJ2-5; 10 bases align to TRBD1. The CDR3 length is 14 residues. Germline assignment: CDR1 KGHSH and CDR2 LQKENI. V lost 2 bases, J lost 5 bases, and 2 bases stayed unmatched. The CDR3 protein is CASSPGQGGETQYF. In nucleotides, the CDR3 is TGTGCCAGCTCACCAGGACAGGGGGGGGAGACCCAGTACTTC.